Sequencing of this TCR beta chain was carried out in a study of STAT3 mutations in large granular lymphocyte leukemia. Points from the study as a whole: In T-cell large granular lymphocyte leukemia, about half of patients showed multiple immunodominant subclonotypes.

Clones were sequenced by immunoSEQ multiplex PCR, and TCRdb holds only the in-frame ones, with some missing. The data contain 10,000 to 15,000 clones, roughly nine tenths of them seen just once; the ten biggest clones take up around 35%. V was trimmed by 1 base and J by 2 bases, leaving 9 bases between them. The CDR3 covers 14 residues. CDR1 and CDR2 (germline): MNHEY, SMNVEV (reference sequence). Concerning this clone: Its antigen is unknown.

The chain has TRBV27 and TRBJ2-7; D possibly matches TRBD1 or TRBD2 (6 bases each). This sequence originates from a man aged 40-50 years with T-cell large granular lymphocyte leukemia. Some clones in this sample may be carry-over from other donors' samples. The source material was peripheral blood mononuclear cells. Here the CDR3 reads CASSLWGATYEQYF. The CDR3 nucleotides read TGTGCCAGCAGTTTATGGGGGGCCACCTACGAGCAGTACTTC.